This T cell receptor beta chain was captured by sequencing in a study of T cells in Graves' hyperthyroidism and ophthalmopathy. In regard to this clonotype: At one boundary the junction diverges from the germline segment, which might be a read error.

The TCR beta CDR3 regions underwent amplification using RNA transcripts as the source. The HTBI primer set served for first-round RT-PCR of the TCR CDR3. TCRdb used MiXCR to reprocess the multiplex PCR reads, holding one entry per CDR3 protein. The repertoire holds 490,000 or so distinct CDR3 sequences, with 46% as singletons. The germline V gene has CDR1 SQVTM and CDR2 ANQGSEA. The CDR3 sequence is 13 residues long. Source material: peripheral blood or thyroid tissue (not recorded which). This TCR was sampled from an adult woman with Graves' disease, either hyperthyroidism or ophthalmopathy (not recorded which). This chain uses TRBV29-1 with TRBJ1-1; D ambiguous. CDR3 DNA: TGCAGCGTGGATACCGTAATGAACACTGAAGCTCCCTTT. Amino acids: CSVDTVMNTEAPF.